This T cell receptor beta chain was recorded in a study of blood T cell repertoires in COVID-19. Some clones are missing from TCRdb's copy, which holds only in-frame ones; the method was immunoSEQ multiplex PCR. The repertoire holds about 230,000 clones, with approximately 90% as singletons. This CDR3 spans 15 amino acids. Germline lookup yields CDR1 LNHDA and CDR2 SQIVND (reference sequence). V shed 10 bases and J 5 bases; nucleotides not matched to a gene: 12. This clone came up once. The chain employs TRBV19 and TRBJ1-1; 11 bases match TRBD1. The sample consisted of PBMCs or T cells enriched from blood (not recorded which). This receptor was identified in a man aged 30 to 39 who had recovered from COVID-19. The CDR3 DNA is TGTGCCACAAGGGGGAAGGGACAGGGGGTTACTGAAGCTTTCTTT. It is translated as CATRGKGQGVTEAFF.